Listed here are 21 T cell receptor beta chains from one sample, sequenced in a study of radiation and T cells in renal cell carcinoma. Only in-frame clones appear in the TCRdb table, and some are missing; sequencing was by immunoSEQ multiplex PCR. The table records 90,000 to 100,000 clones, roughly 88% of them present only once. The sample's time point: blood 4 weeks post-SBRT, at nephrectomy. Treatment: 15 Gy SBRT to primary tumor, nephrectomy 4 weeks later. The input for sequencing was blood, taken from a patient whose treatment included radiotherapy and nephrectomy. The receptors were gathered from a man in his sixties with renal cell carcinoma.

The chain joins TRBV5-1 to TRBJ2-3; D unresolved. Deletions cut 3 bases from V and 0 bases from J, with 11 bases between. The length of the CDR3 is 15 residues. CDR1 is SGHRS and CDR2 is YFSETQ in the germline V gene. The CDR3 DNA sequence: TGCGCCAGCAGCTCGAATACTGCTAGCACAGATACGCAGTATTTT. Translating gives CASSSNTASTDTQYF.

This chain uses TRBV5-4 with TRBJ2-7; a weak D match, TRBD2 (6 bases). CDR1 is SGHNT and CDR2 is YYREEE in the germline V gene (reference sequence). V lost 2 bases and J 2 bases, leaving 14 bases between the germline ends. The CDR3 loop spans 15 amino acids. CDR3 amino acids: CASSLAGRIPYEQYF. CDR3 bases: TGTGCCAGCAGCTTAGCGGGCAGAATCCCCTACGAGCAGTACTTC.

The gene calls are TRBV14 and TRBJ2-3; 7 bases are a match to TRBD2. The V gene end was trimmed by 1 base and the J gene end by 4 bases; junction bases not matched to a gene: 2. This CDR3 contains 14 residues. Germline CDR1 SGHDN, CDR2 FVKESK. CDR3 sequence (DNA): TGTGCCAGCAGCCAAGGGAGCGGGGCAGATACGCAGTATTTT. Residues: CASSQGSGADTQYF.

V and J are TRBV11-2 and TRBJ1-1; D perhaps matches TRBD1 (5 bases). Germline V CDR1 and CDR2: SGHAT, FQNNGV. The CDR3 sequence is 16 residues long. V was shortened by 1 base and J by 3 bases, with 15 bases between the two germline ends. The CDR3 nucleotides read TGTGCCAGCAGCTTAGCGTTCGTGTCGGGGGACACTGAAGCTTTCTTT. The encoded protein is CASSLAFVSGDTEAFF.

Only one count was recorded for this clone. The chain joins TRBV19 to TRBJ2-2; D perhaps matches TRBD1 (6 bases). CDR1 and CDR2 (germline): LNHDA, SQIVND (reference sequence). This CDR3 is built from 14 residues. Between the trimmed V and J ends, which lost 8 bases and 3 bases, there was a span of 13 bases. The CDR3 protein is CASRGQSDTGELFF. The CDR3 DNA reads as TGTGCCAGTCGGGGACAAAGTGACACCGGGGAGCTGTTTTTT.

This rearrangement joins TRBV9 to TRBJ2-2; 16 nucleotides agree with TRBD2. With V trimmed by 4 bases and J by 3 bases, 9 bases remained unmatched. CDR1 and CDR2 (germline): SGDLS, YYNGEE. This CDR3 has 19 residues. This CDR3 reads CASSLGTSGRVSDTGELFF. DNA for the CDR3: TGTGCCAGCAGCCTTGGGACTAGCGGGAGGGTATCGGACACCGGGGAGCTGTTTTTT.

About this clone itself: The same CDR3 can be traced to other DNA sequences in this sample. This chain uses TRBV19 with TRBJ2-7; TRBD1 agrees at 9 bases. The J segment lost 0 bases and the V segment lost 3 bases, leaving 0 bases of the junction unmatched. The CDR3 is 14 amino acids. The germline gives CDR1 LNHDA, CDR2 SQIVND (reference sequence). The CDR3 nucleotides read TGTGCCAGTAGTATGACAGGGGGCTCCTACGAGCAGTACTTC. Residues: CASSMTGGSYEQYF.

The rearrangement joins TRBV5-1 to TRBJ2-3; TRBD1 agrees at 10 bases. Trimming removed 4 bases from V and 4 bases from J; junction bases left unmatched: 6. Germline CDR1 and CDR2: SGHRS and YFSETQ. The CDR3 loop spans 15 amino acids. CDR3 residues: CASSPTGGGPDTQYF. Written as DNA, the CDR3 is TGCGCCAGCAGCCCGACAGGGGGCGGACCAGATACGCAGTATTTT.

This clone has a handful of counts. The V call is TRBV6-5, the J call TRBJ1-4, with D maybe TRBD1 (6 bases). The CDR3 runs 14 residues. Germline lookup yields CDR1 MNHEY and CDR2 SVGAGI. V was trimmed by 8 bases and J by 8 bases, leaving 18 bases between them. Here the CDR3 DNA reads TGTGCCAGCCGAAGGACAGCGGATGGAGAAAAACTGTTTTTT. It yields the protein CASRRTADGEKLFF.

This clone has only a few counts. This chain links TRBV7-9 with TRBJ2-7; 7 bases are a match to TRBD1. The CDR3 contains 15 residues. V dropped 5 bases and J dropped 3; count of bases not matched to a gene: 10. Germline V CDR1 and CDR2: SEHNR, FQNEAQ (reference sequence). CDR3 bases: TGTGCCAGCAGCCCCCCGACAGGGACACACTACGAGCAGTACTTC. Translated, it gives CASSPPTGTHYEQYF.

The chain carries TRBV5-1 and TRBJ2-3; D is perhaps TRBD2 (6 bases). Germline V gene lookup returns CDR1 SGHRS and CDR2 YFSETQ. V lost 0 bases and J 4 bases, leaving 12 bases between the germline ends. CDR3 length equals 15 residues. The CDR3: CASSLEGGDADTQYF. The CDR3 region has the DNA TGCGCCAGCAGCTTGGAAGGAGGGGACGCAGATACGCAGTATTTT.

J is TRBJ2-1 and V is TRBV27, with 11 bases aligning to TRBD2. This CDR3 has 18 residues. With 5 bases clipped from V and 2 bases from J, the junction kept 11 bases outside the gene matches. Looked up from germline, CDR1 is MNHEY and CDR2 is SMNVEV (reference sequence). CDR3 DNA sequence: TGTGCCAGCAGTCCACGCGTCCTAGCGGGAGGCACCTACAATGAGCAGTTCTTC. Encoded protein: CASSPRVLAGGTYNEQFF.

V is TRBV5-1 and J is TRBJ2-7, with unresolved D. CDR1 SGHRS and CDR2 YFSETQ come from the germline V gene. The CDR3 has 13 residues. The V and J ends lost 0 bases and 3 bases respectively, with 7 bases between them. CDR3: CASSLGLVYEQYF. Written as DNA, the CDR3 is TGCGCCAGCAGCTTGGGTCTAGTCTACGAGCAGTACTTC.

The chain links TRBV6-1 to TRBJ2-7; D gene unclear. The germline CDR1 and CDR2 sequences are MNHNS and SASEGT. The CDR3 is made up of 15 amino acids. The V and J ends lost 10 bases and 3 bases respectively, with 22 bases between them. CDR3 amino acids: CANSVDRDKFYEQYF. The CDR3 coding sequence is TGTGCCAACTCCGTTGATCGAGACAAGTTCTACGAGCAGTACTTC.

This chain links TRBV28 with TRBJ1-1; weak D call: TRBD1 (6 bases). Per germline, CDR1 MDHEN and CDR2 SYDVKM. V was shortened by 6 bases and J by 6 bases, with 26 bases between the two germline ends. The CDR3 is 17 residues long. This chain's CDR3 is CASSQTKFRDTGPEAFF. The CDR3 DNA follows: TGTGCCAGCAGCCAGACTAAATTCCGGGACACCGGACCTGAAGCTTTCTTT.

The CDR3 protein is CASSRAGDGYEQYF. The CDR3 coding sequence is TGTGCCAGCAGCCGAGCGGGAGATGGATACGAGCAGTACTTC. The chain couples TRBV16 to TRBJ2-7, with 8 bases aligning to TRBD2. The germline CDR1 and CDR2 sequences are KGHSY and FQNENV. Trimming at V came to 4 bases and at J to 4 bases, leaving 6 bases not matched to a gene. The CDR3 spans 14 residues. The variable domain in full, completed from reference TRBV16 and TRBJ2-7, reads GEEVAQTPKHLVRGEGQKAKLYCAPIKGHSYVFWYQQVLKNEFKFLISFQNENVFDETGMPKERFSAKCLPNSPCSLEIQATKLEDSAVYFCASSRAGDGYEQYFGPGTRLTVT.

This chain uses TRBV7-6 with TRBJ1-2, with a tentative D call TRBD1 (6 bases). The V end was cut by 2 bases, the J end by 8 bases, with 27 bases between. CDR1 and CDR2 (germline): SGHVS, FNYEAQ. The CDR3 has 18 residues. The CDR3 region has the DNA TGTGCCAGCAGCTTATCCCTACAGGGAAGAAGCCTTTTTCTGGGCTACACCTTC. Translated, it gives CASSLSLQGRSLFLGYTF.

This clone is a singleton in its sample. V usage is TRBV14 and J usage is TRBJ1-5, with D maybe TRBD1 (5 bases). Trimming removed 4 bases from V and 4 bases from J, with 8 bases in between. The germline V gene encodes CDR1 SGHDN and CDR2 FVKESK. This CDR3 region has 13 residues. The CDR3 nucleotides read TGTGCCAGCAGCCGGGGGGGAAATCAGCCCCAGCATTTT. Encoded protein: CASSRGGNQPQHF.

The chain recombines TRBV18 with TRBJ1-4, with D possibly TRBD1 on 5 matching bases. Trimming cost V 5 bases and J 5 bases, with 12 bases left between them. Germline V gene sequence: CDR1 KGHSH, CDR2 LQKENI. The CDR3 is 14 residues long. The CDR3 DNA sequence: TGTGCCAGCTCAGACCAGGGCCTCAATGAAAAACTGTTTTTT. Its translation is CASSDQGLNEKLFF.

The J gene is TRBJ2-3, the V gene TRBV5-1; TRBD1 aligns across 9 bases. This CDR3 spans 17 amino acids. Germline CDR1 and CDR2: SGHRS and YFSETQ. V shed 1 base, J shed 3 bases, and the junction held 9 bases outside the gene matches. DNA of the CDR3: TGCGCCAGCAGCTTGTTTACAGGGGGCCGTAAGACAGATACGCAGTATTTT. Translating gives CASSLFTGGRKTDTQYF.

The chain has TRBV4-3 and TRBJ2-7, with D maybe TRBD1 (5 bases). CDR1 LGHNA and CDR2 YSLEER come from the germline V gene. Trimming left V 3 bases short and J 2 bases short, with 23 bases between. The CDR3 spans 18 residues. CDR3 protein: CASSQFPSRMGRAYEQYF. The CDR3 coding sequence is TGCGCCAGCAGCCAGTTCCCAAGTAGAATGGGCAGGGCCTACGAGCAGTACTTC.